The entry that follows covers one TCR beta chain sequence. Its specificity is not known. Time point described: week 11, during vaccination. Vaccination used 300 ug of mutant IDH1 20-mer peptide per dose, with topical imiquimod. Measured with immunoSEQ multiplex PCR; TCRdb has only the in-frame clones, and not every one. The table shows 100,000 to 120,000 clones, with roughly 90% occurring only once. The data were obtained in a study of a mutant IDH1 vaccine in newly diagnosed glioma. The wider study: Eight vaccinations reached patients in weeks 1, 3, 5, 7, 11, 15, 19 and 23. Study-wide results and limits: The authors found pseudoprogression apparently unrelated to changes in top peripheral T cell clonotypes.

The CDR3 is 14 amino acids. Germline V lookup: CDR1 MNHEY, CDR2 SVGAGI. The germline V and J ends were trimmed by 2 bases and 3 bases, with 11 bases remaining between them. The TCR sequence derives from a woman aged 45-60 years with glioma. V and J are TRBV6-5 and TRBJ2-7; no reliable D call. The specimen was PBMCs, collected from a glioma patient whose treatment included an IDH1 peptide vaccine. CDR3 sequence reads: CASSYDSADYEQYF. The CDR3 DNA reads as TGTGCCAGCAGTTACGACTCTGCTGACTACGAGCAGTACTTC.